This TCR beta chain appears in the sequencing data of a study of OX40 agonist ivuxolimab in advanced cancers. This table comes from immunoSEQ multiplex PCR, and its TCRdb copy is limited to in-frame clones, with some not included. The sample has about 59,000 clones; 82% are singletons. From germline, CDR1 is SGHAT and CDR2 FQNNGV. The V and J ends lost 1 base and 6 bases respectively, with 10 bases between them. The CDR3 has 13 amino acids. The sequence was collected from an adult with an advanced solid tumor such as melanoma, head and neck, liver or kidney cancer. V gene TRBV11-2 combines with J gene TRBJ2-7; TRBD2 is a possible D gene (5 bases). The sample here was CD4+ or CD8+ T cells sorted from blood, taken in a trial of the OX40 agonist ivuxolimab. The CDR3 protein is CASSLVRAGEQYF. The CDR3 DNA sequence: TGTGCCAGCAGCTTAGTACGGGCGGGCGAGCAGTACTTC. Using reference TRBV11-2 and TRBJ2-7 for the parts outside the CDR3, the full variable domain is EAGVAQSPRYKIIEKRQSVAFWCNPISGHATLYWYQQILGQGPKLLIQFQNNGVVDDSQLPKDRFSAERLKGVDSTLKIQPAKLEDSAVYLCASSLVRAGEQYFGPGTRLTVT.